Listed below are T cell receptor beta chains from one sample, sequenced in a study of blood T cells in healthy people across ages. TCRdb fed the 5' RACE reads into MiXCR, producing one record per CDR3 protein. The sample comprises 2 million or so distinct CDR3 sequences, around 50% of which are singletons, and over 2% rests with the top ten. The sample consisted of blood. The receptors originated from a woman aged 40 to 50 in good health. CDR3s include the opening cysteine and the closing phenylalanine or tryptophan. The order of the fields is clone size, V gene, J gene, D gene, CDR3 DNA, CDR3 protein. D genes are given only for firm matches. Expanded clones get a size class; other rows say once, few or many, or leave the size out.

abundance: -
v_gene: TRBV4-1
j_gene: TRBJ2-5
d_gene: TRBD2
CDR3nt: TGCGCCAGCAGCCAAGATCGGTCACTGAGCGGGGGGGCGTTTGAGACCCAGTACTTC
CDR3aa: CASSQDRSLSGGAFETQYF

abundance: -
v_gene: TRBV10-1
j_gene: TRBJ2-1
d_gene: TRBD1
CDR3nt: TGCGCCAGCAGGTCGGGACAGGGTCGGAATGAGCAGTTCTTC
CDR3aa: CASRSGQGRNEQFF

abundance: -
v_gene: TRBV28
j_gene: TRBJ2-5
d_gene: -
CDR3nt: TGTGCCAGCAGGCAACCGGGACGGACTACAAAAAGCACCCAGTACTTC
CDR3aa: CASRQPGRTTKSTQYF

abundance: -
v_gene: TRBV7-2
j_gene: TRBJ2-3
d_gene: -
CDR3nt: TGTGCCAGCAGCTCCCTCCGGGACTCCCTCGGAGATACGCAGTATTTT
CDR3aa: CASSSLRDSLGDTQYF

abundance: -
v_gene: TRBV15
j_gene: TRBJ1-2
d_gene: -
CDR3nt: TGTGCCACCAGCTCCGGGACAAACAAAGCTGGCTACACCTTC
CDR3aa: CATSSGTNKAGYTF

abundance: -
v_gene: TRBV6-2/TRBV6-3
j_gene: TRBJ2-1
d_gene: TRBD2
CDR3nt: TGTGCCAGCACCTCGATACTAGCGGGGGTCTACAATGAGCAGTTCTTC
CDR3aa: CASTSILAGVYNEQFF

abundance: -
v_gene: TRBV25-1
j_gene: TRBJ2-4
d_gene: TRBD1
CDR3nt: TGTGCCAGCAGTGGCCCCCGGGACAGGCGAGTTCAGTACTTC
CDR3aa: CASSGPRDRRVQYF

abundance: -
v_gene: TRBV20-1
j_gene: TRBJ1-4
d_gene: -
CDR3nt: TGCAGTGCTAGAGAAGCTAATAATGAAAAACTGTTTTTT
CDR3aa: CSAREANNEKLFF

abundance: -
v_gene: TRBV4-2
j_gene: TRBJ2-5
d_gene: -
CDR3nt: TGTGCCAGCAGCCAAGAGTGGGGAAGAAAGGGGGAGACCCAGTACTTC
CDR3aa: CASSQEWGRKGETQYF

abundance: -
v_gene: TRBV4-1
j_gene: TRBJ2-7
d_gene: TRBD2
CDR3nt: TGCGCCAGCAGCCAAACCTTAATGACTAGCGGTGGACCCACCTACGAGCAGTACTTC
CDR3aa: CASSQTLMTSGGPTYEQYF

abundance: -
v_gene: TRBV9
j_gene: TRBJ2-7
d_gene: -
CDR3nt: TGTGCCAGCAGCGTAGTATGGGAGGCGGTTGGCTACAATGAGCAGTACTTC
CDR3aa: CASSVVWEAVGYNEQYF

abundance: -
v_gene: TRBV5-1
j_gene: TRBJ2-4
d_gene: TRBD1
CDR3nt: TGCGCCAGCAGCTTGGTGGGGACAGGGGGAGCCAAAAACATTCAGTACTTC
CDR3aa: CASSLVGTGGAKNIQYF

abundance: -
v_gene: TRBV2
j_gene: TRBJ2-7
d_gene: TRBD1
CDR3nt: TGTGCCAGCAGTGAAGGGGGGACAGGTTACGGCGAGCAGTACTTC
CDR3aa: CASSEGGTGYGEQYF

abundance: -
v_gene: TRBV19
j_gene: TRBJ1-4
d_gene: -
CDR3nt: TGTGCCAGTAGTAGTTTTGTGGGGGCAACTAATGAAAAACTGTTTTTT
CDR3aa: CASSSFVGATNEKLFF

abundance: -
v_gene: TRBV5-5
j_gene: TRBJ2-5
d_gene: -
CDR3nt: TGTGCCAGCTGTCCGGTTCTGGGTTTTGCAGAGACCCAGTACTTC
CDR3aa: CASCPVLGFAETQYF

abundance: -
v_gene: TRBV3-1
j_gene: TRBJ1-5
d_gene: -
CDR3nt: TGTGCCAGCAGCCAAGTCAATCAGCCCCAGCATTTT
CDR3aa: CASSQVNQPQHF

abundance: once
v_gene: TRBV18
j_gene: TRBJ2-7
d_gene: -
CDR3nt: TGTGCCAGCTCACCACGGGAAGGGAGCTCCTACGAGCAGTACTTC
CDR3aa: CASSPREGSSYEQYF

abundance: -
v_gene: TRBV10-3
j_gene: TRBJ1-1
d_gene: -
CDR3nt: TGTGCCATCAGTGTCGAGGGGGTGGAGAACACTGAAGCTTTCTTT
CDR3aa: CAISVEGVENTEAFF

abundance: -
v_gene: TRBV28
j_gene: TRBJ1-6
d_gene: TRBD1
CDR3nt: TGTGCCAGCACCTCAGGGGGGGCTCTGGGAAATTCACCCCTCCACTTT
CDR3aa: CASTSGGALGNSPLHF

abundance: -
v_gene: TRBV28
j_gene: TRBJ1-1
d_gene: TRBD1
CDR3nt: TGTGCCAGCCAAACTCTCGGGACAGCTAACACTGAAGCTTTCTTT
CDR3aa: CASQTLGTANTEAFF

abundance: -
v_gene: TRBV10-3
j_gene: TRBJ1-2
d_gene: -
CDR3nt: TGTGCCATCAGTGAGTCTAAAGACTATGGCTACACCTTC
CDR3aa: CAISESKDYGYTF

abundance: -
v_gene: TRBV12-3/TRBV12-4
j_gene: TRBJ2-2
d_gene: -
CDR3nt: TGTGCCAGCAGTTTAGGGCGGAGGGGAGCCGGGGAGCTGTTTTTT
CDR3aa: CASSLGRRGAGELFF

abundance: -
v_gene: TRBV7-2
j_gene: TRBJ2-3
d_gene: -
CDR3nt: TGTGCCAGCAGCTTAGCGTGGGAGAAGCATACGCAGTATTTT
CDR3aa: CASSLAWEKHTQYF

abundance: -
v_gene: TRBV11-2
j_gene: TRBJ1-2
d_gene: TRBD1
CDR3nt: TGTGCCAGCAGCTTTGGGACAGGGAAGTCATATGGCTACACCTTC
CDR3aa: CASSFGTGKSYGYTF

abundance: few
v_gene: TRBV6-5
j_gene: TRBJ2-1
d_gene: TRBD1
CDR3nt: TGTGCCAGCAGTTACGGAGTGACAGGGCCCACCGGCCGTTTTTCGAATGAGCAGTTCTTC
CDR3aa: CASSYGVTGPTGRFSNEQFF

abundance: few
v_gene: TRBV20-1
j_gene: TRBJ2-7
d_gene: TRBD1
CDR3nt: TGCAGTGCTAGATGGGACAGACAGTACGAGCAGTACTTC
CDR3aa: CSARWDRQYEQYF

abundance: few
v_gene: TRBV6-2/TRBV6-3
j_gene: TRBJ2-7
d_gene: TRBD1
CDR3nt: TGTGCCAGCAGTTACCCCTCCAACAGGGGAACCTCCGAGCAGTACTTC
CDR3aa: CASSYPSNRGTSEQYF

abundance: few
v_gene: TRBV6-5
j_gene: TRBJ2-7
d_gene: -
CDR3nt: TGTGCCAGCAGGGGGGGAAGCCTCCTTGGGCAGTACTTC
CDR3aa: CASRGGSLLGQYF

abundance: few
v_gene: TRBV20-1
j_gene: TRBJ1-5
d_gene: -
CDR3nt: TGCAGTGCTAGAGATCTGGACAGTTATAGCAATCAGCCCCAGCATTTT
CDR3aa: CSARDLDSYSNQPQHF

abundance: -
v_gene: TRBV2
j_gene: TRBJ2-5
d_gene: -
CDR3nt: TGTGCCAGCGCATCCGGGACAACGAAGCAAGAGACCCAGTACTTC
CDR3aa: CASASGTTKQETQYF

abundance: -
v_gene: TRBV6-2/TRBV6-3
j_gene: TRBJ1-5
d_gene: TRBD1
CDR3nt: TGTGCCAGCAGCCCCGGACAGGGTCCCAATCAGCTCCAGCATTTT
CDR3aa: CASSPGQGPNQLQHF

abundance: once
v_gene: TRBV20-1
j_gene: TRBJ2-1
d_gene: TRBD2
CDR3nt: TGCAGTGCTCTTAGCGGGGGGGCTATATCCTACAATGAGCAGTTCTTC
CDR3aa: CSALSGGAISYNEQFF

abundance: few
v_gene: TRBV20-1
j_gene: TRBJ1-5
d_gene: -
CDR3nt: TGCAGTGCCCACGGGGCCGCCGGAAGTCAGCCCCAGCATTTT
CDR3aa: CSAHGAAGSQPQHF

abundance: -
v_gene: TRBV12-3/TRBV12-4
j_gene: TRBJ2-7
d_gene: -
CDR3nt: TGTGCCAGCAGTTTGGTAGCGCGCTACAATGAGCAGTACTTC
CDR3aa: CASSLVARYNEQYF

abundance: -
v_gene: TRBV20-1
j_gene: TRBJ1-1
d_gene: TRBD1
CDR3nt: TGCAGTGCTATGGGACAGGTGGCTGAAGCTTTCTTT
CDR3aa: CSAMGQVAEAFF

abundance: -
v_gene: TRBV2
j_gene: TRBJ2-5
d_gene: -
CDR3nt: TGTGCCTGCAGTGAAGACCCACCCGGGGAGACCCAGTACTTC
CDR3aa: CACSEDPPGETQYF

abundance: few
v_gene: TRBV29-1
j_gene: TRBJ2-7
d_gene: TRBD1
CDR3nt: TGCAGCGCAGGACAGGGCGTCTACGAGCAGTACTTC
CDR3aa: CSAGQGVYEQYF

abundance: -
v_gene: TRBV9
j_gene: TRBJ2-1
d_gene: TRBD1
CDR3nt: TGTGCCAGCAGCGTCTCGGGACAGGTTGCCTACAATGAGCAGTTCTTC
CDR3aa: CASSVSGQVAYNEQFF

abundance: -
v_gene: TRBV28
j_gene: TRBJ1-2
d_gene: -
CDR3nt: TGTGCCAGCCTCCACCCGGGGGCTGTTAACTATGGCTACACCTTC
CDR3aa: CASLHPGAVNYGYTF

abundance: -
v_gene: TRBV6-5
j_gene: TRBJ1-1
d_gene: -
CDR3nt: TGTGCCAGCAGTTACTCGTACATGAACACTGAAGCTTTCTTT
CDR3aa: CASSYSYMNTEAFF

abundance: -
v_gene: TRBV5-1
j_gene: TRBJ2-7
d_gene: -
CDR3nt: TGCGCCAGCAGCCCCAAAGGACAGACCTACGAGCAGTACTTC
CDR3aa: CASSPKGQTYEQYF

abundance: -
v_gene: TRBV5-1
j_gene: TRBJ2-5
d_gene: TRBD2
CDR3nt: TGCGCCAGCAGCTCTGGACTGTTAATAGCGGGGGGGACGGAGACCCAGTACTTC
CDR3aa: CASSSGLLIAGGTETQYF

abundance: once
v_gene: TRBV5-6
j_gene: TRBJ1-1
d_gene: -
CDR3nt: TGTGCCAGCAGCTTGTGGGCTGGGGAAGCTTTCTTT
CDR3aa: CASSLWAGEAFF

abundance: few
v_gene: TRBV11-2
j_gene: TRBJ1-1
d_gene: -
CDR3nt: TGTGCCAGCAGGGTGGGCGCCAGCATGAACACTGAAGCTTTCTTT
CDR3aa: CASRVGASMNTEAFF

abundance: -
v_gene: TRBV29-1
j_gene: TRBJ2-5
d_gene: TRBD1
CDR3nt: TGCAGCGTTGAGGGACAGGTCCAGACCCAGTACTTC
CDR3aa: CSVEGQVQTQYF

abundance: -
v_gene: TRBV6-2/TRBV6-3
j_gene: TRBJ1-2
d_gene: -
CDR3nt: TGTGCCAGCAGTTCGAGGGCCCAGCACTCCAACTATGGCTACACCTTC
CDR3aa: CASSSRAQHSNYGYTF

abundance: -
v_gene: TRBV28
j_gene: TRBJ2-4
d_gene: -
CDR3nt: TGTGCCAGCAGGGTCGGGGCGCTTTTGGGGGAGCAGTACTTC
CDR3aa: CASRVGALLGEQYF

abundance: -
v_gene: TRBV6-1
j_gene: TRBJ2-6
d_gene: -
CDR3nt: TGTGCCAGCGGGGATTCAGACTCTGGGGCCGACGTCCTGACTTTC
CDR3aa: CASGDSDSGADVLTF

abundance: few
v_gene: TRBV20-1
j_gene: TRBJ1-2
d_gene: -
CDR3nt: TGCAGTGCTGAGACGGACGGTCGGGGCTACACCTTC
CDR3aa: CSAETDGRGYTF

abundance: -
v_gene: TRBV6-5
j_gene: TRBJ2-7
d_gene: TRBD1
CDR3nt: TGTGCCAGCAGTTACACTCCTCCGGGACAGGGAAGCTACGAGCAGTACTTC
CDR3aa: CASSYTPPGQGSYEQYF

abundance: once
v_gene: TRBV7-9
j_gene: TRBJ1-2
d_gene: TRBD1
CDR3nt: TGTGCCAGCAGCTTAGTGGGGACAGGGATGTATGGCTACACCTTC
CDR3aa: CASSLVGTGMYGYTF

abundance: -
v_gene: TRBV11-2
j_gene: TRBJ2-1
d_gene: TRBD2
CDR3nt: TGTGCCAGCAGCTTGGAGCCGTTAGCGGGGCCGCCTTGGAATGAGCAGTTCTTC
CDR3aa: CASSLEPLAGPPWNEQFF

abundance: few
v_gene: TRBV12-3/TRBV12-4
j_gene: TRBJ2-2
d_gene: -
CDR3nt: TGTGCCAGCAGTTCGCGACAGGCCAACACCGGGGAGCTGTTTTTT
CDR3aa: CASSSRQANTGELFF

abundance: -
v_gene: TRBV29-1
j_gene: TRBJ2-7
d_gene: TRBD1
CDR3nt: TGCAGCGCTGTACAGGGGGCTCCCTACGAGCAGTACTTC
CDR3aa: CSAVQGAPYEQYF

abundance: few
v_gene: TRBV3-1
j_gene: TRBJ2-7
d_gene: TRBD2
CDR3nt: TGTGCCAGCAGCCCTTCACTAGCGGGCTACGAGCAGTACTTC
CDR3aa: CASSPSLAGYEQYF

abundance: -
v_gene: TRBV4-3
j_gene: TRBJ1-5
d_gene: -
CDR3nt: TGCGCCAGCAGCCAAGCACGAAGGCCCTATCAGCCCCAGCATTTT
CDR3aa: CASSQARRPYQPQHF

abundance: -
v_gene: TRBV6-2/TRBV6-3
j_gene: TRBJ2-3
d_gene: TRBD2
CDR3nt: TGTGCCATTGGGACTAGCGGGGGCCGGCGGATCGCAGATACGCAGTATTTT
CDR3aa: CAIGTSGGRRIADTQYF

abundance: few
v_gene: TRBV10-3
j_gene: TRBJ2-3
d_gene: -
CDR3nt: TGTGCCATCAGTGGGGGCTTAAGAACAGATACGCAGTATTTT
CDR3aa: CAISGGLRTDTQYF